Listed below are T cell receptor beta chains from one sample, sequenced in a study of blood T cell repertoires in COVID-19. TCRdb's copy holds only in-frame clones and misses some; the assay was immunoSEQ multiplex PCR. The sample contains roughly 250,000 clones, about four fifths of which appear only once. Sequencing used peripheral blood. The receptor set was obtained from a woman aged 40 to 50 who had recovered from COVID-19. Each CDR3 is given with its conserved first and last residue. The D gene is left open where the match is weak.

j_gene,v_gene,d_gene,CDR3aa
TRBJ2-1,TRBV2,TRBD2,CASSTLAGSYNEQFF
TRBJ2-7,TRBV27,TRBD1,CASSLSVKGARILHEQYF
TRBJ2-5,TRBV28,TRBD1,CASRTLGTGGRKRETQYF
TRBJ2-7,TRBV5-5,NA,CASSLASQAYEQYF
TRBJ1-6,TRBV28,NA,CASSGLRNSPLHF
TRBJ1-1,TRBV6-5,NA,CASSGQSNTEAFF
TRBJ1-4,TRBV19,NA,CASSIDPRGLFF
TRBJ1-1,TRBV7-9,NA,CASSTGQFTEAFF
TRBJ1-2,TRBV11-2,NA,CASSLDRGNYGYTF
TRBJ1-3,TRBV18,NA,CASSPGRYGGNTIYF
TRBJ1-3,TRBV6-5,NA,CASQEGGSGNTIYF
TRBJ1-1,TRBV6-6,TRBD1,CASSREDRGFDTEAFF
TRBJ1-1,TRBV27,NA,CASKDSLTEAFF
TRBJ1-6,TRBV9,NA,CASSVDQNSPLHF
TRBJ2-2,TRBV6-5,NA,CASSYTGTTTGELFF
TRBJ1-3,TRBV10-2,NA,CASSGGGQGLSGNTIYF
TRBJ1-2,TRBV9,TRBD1,CASSARQGSHYGYTF
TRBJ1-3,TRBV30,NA,CAWTKEGGSGNTIYF
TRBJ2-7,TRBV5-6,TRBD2,CARSGGWVSYEQYF
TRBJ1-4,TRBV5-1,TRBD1,CASSPGTGREKLFF
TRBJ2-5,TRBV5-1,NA,CASSLDRGAQYF
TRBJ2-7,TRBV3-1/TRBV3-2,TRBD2,CASSPAGGLVEQYF
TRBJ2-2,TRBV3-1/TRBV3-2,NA,CASTLLGKGAGELFF
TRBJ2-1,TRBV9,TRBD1,CASSVMRQGARSSYNEQFF
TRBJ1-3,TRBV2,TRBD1,CASRGQGFGNTIYF
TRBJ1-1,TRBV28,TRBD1,CASRWGTGVFRMNTEAFF
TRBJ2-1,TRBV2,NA,CANRDNGGEQFF
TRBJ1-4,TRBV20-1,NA,CSAREGQGNEKLFF
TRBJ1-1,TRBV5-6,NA,CASSLPGRFTEAFF
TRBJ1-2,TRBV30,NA,CAWRIQGMDYGYTF
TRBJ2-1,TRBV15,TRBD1,CATSVTGGLYNEQFF